The table lists the clone carrying this TCR beta chain with a count of one. Looked up from germline, CDR1 is SGHRS and CDR2 is YFSETQ. Trimming took off 4 bases at V and 1 base at J, with 14 bases between the two ends. The CDR3 runs 15 residues. The entry originates in a study of PD-1 blockade in classical Hodgkin lymphoma. The data were produced by immunoSEQ multiplex PCR, yet TCRdb's version contains in-frame clones alone and is incomplete. This table has some 10,000 clones, around 80% appearing once. Every patient experienced relapse after autologous stem cell transplantation, and brentuximab vedotin exposure varied.

V gene TRBV5-1 combines with J gene TRBJ1-2, with unresolved D. This specimen consisted of peripheral blood mononuclear cells (PBMCs), obtained before the second cycle of nivolumab. The sequence was collected from a human donor with classical Hodgkin lymphoma. CDR3 bases: TGCGCCAGCAGCCCGAACAGATTTCTTAACTATGGCTACACCTTC. Translation: CASSPNRFLNYGYTF.